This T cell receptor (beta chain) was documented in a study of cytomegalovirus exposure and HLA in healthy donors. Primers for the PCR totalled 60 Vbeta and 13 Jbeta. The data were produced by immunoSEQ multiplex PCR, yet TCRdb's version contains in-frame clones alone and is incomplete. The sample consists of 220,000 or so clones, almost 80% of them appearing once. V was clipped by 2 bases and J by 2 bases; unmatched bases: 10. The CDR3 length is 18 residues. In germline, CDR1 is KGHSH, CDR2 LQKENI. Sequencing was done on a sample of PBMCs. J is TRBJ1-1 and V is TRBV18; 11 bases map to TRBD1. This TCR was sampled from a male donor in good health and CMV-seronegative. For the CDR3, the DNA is TGTGCCAGCTCACCATTACCGGGACAGGGGGATAGAAACACTGAAGCTTTCTTT. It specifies CASSPLPGQGDRNTEAFF.